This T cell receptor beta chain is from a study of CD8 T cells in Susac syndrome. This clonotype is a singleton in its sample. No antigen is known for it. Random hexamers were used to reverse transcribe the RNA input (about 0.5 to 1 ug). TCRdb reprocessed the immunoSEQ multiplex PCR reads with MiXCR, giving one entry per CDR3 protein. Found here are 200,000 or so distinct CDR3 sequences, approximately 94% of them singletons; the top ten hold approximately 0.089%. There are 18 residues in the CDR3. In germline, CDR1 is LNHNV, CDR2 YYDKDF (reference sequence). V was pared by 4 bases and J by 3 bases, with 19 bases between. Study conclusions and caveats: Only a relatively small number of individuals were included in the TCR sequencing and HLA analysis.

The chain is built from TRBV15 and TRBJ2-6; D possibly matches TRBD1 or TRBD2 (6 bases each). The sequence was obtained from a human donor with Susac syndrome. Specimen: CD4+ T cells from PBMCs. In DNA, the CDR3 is TGTGCCACCAGCACCCTTTGGGGGGCCTCAAGTGGGGCCAACGTCCTGACTTTC. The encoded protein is CATSTLWGASSGANVLTF.